These 26 T cell receptor beta chains were sequenced from one sample in a study of blood T cell repertoires in COVID-19. Produced via immunoSEQ multiplex PCR; TCRdb's table is partial and in-frame only. The sample lists a few hundred thousand clones; approximately 89% were seen once. Material for sequencing was peripheral blood. The receptors stem from a woman aged 50 to 60 with acute or convalescent COVID-19.

J is TRBJ2-4 and V is TRBV19; a weak D match, TRBD1 (6 bases). The CDR3 loop spans 14 amino acids. The V gene's germline CDR1 is LNHDA and CDR2 SQIVND (reference sequence). V lost 6 bases and J 0 bases, leaving 9 bases between the germline ends. The CDR3 is CASRDRLAKNIQYF. The CDR3 DNA reads TGTGCCAGTAGGGACAGACTAGCCAAAAACATTCAGTACTTC.

J is TRBJ2-3 and V is TRBV27, with 9 bases lining up with TRBD1. This CDR3 is built from 15 residues. With V trimmed by 6 bases and J by 4 bases, 8 bases remained unmatched. Germline values: CDR1 MNHEY, CDR2 SMNVEV (reference sequence). CDR3 coding DNA: TGTGCCAGCAGGCGCGCCGGGACAGGGCCAGATACGCAGTATTTT. Encoded protein: CASRRAGTGPDTQYF.

The chain uses TRBV27 and TRBJ1-6, with TRBD1 as a possible D gene (5 bases). This CDR3 comprises 16 residues. Germline CDR1 reads MNHEY; CDR2 reads SMNVEV (reference sequence). Trimming removed 3 bases at V and 9 bases at J, with 18 bases between. The CDR3 DNA follows: TGTGCCAGCAGTTTTCGGTTTGGGACTGGACGTTCACCCCTCCACTTT. It specifies CASSFRFGTGRSPLHF.

The table lists this clone with a count of one. The V and J genes are TRBV24-1 and TRBJ1-2; D is uncertain. The ends were cut back, 1 base at V and 3 bases at J, with 11 bases in the middle. This CDR3 has 15 residues. Germline CDR1 is KGHDR and CDR2 is SFDVKD. The CDR3 here is CATSDFRREHYGYTF. In nucleotides, the CDR3 is TGTGCCACCAGTGATTTCAGGAGGGAACACTATGGCTACACCTTC.

The rearrangement uses TRBV24-1 and TRBJ2-7, with 8 bases that match TRBD1. The V gene's germline CDR1 is KGHDR and CDR2 SFDVKD. J was trimmed by 0 bases and V by 2 bases; bases with no gene match: 2. CDR3 length: 15 residues. The CDR3 sequence is CATSDSTGGSYEQYF. CDR3 nucleotide sequence: TGTGCCACCAGTGATTCTACAGGGGGCTCCTACGAGCAGTACTTC.

The J gene is TRBJ2-2, the V gene TRBV5-1; D is ambiguous. V gave up 4 bases and J gave up 5 bases, with 9 bases separating them. The length of the CDR3 is 13 residues. Germline CDR1 is SGHRS and CDR2 is YFSETQ. The CDR3 region has the DNA TGCGCCAGCAGCCCCGCGTTGACCGGGGAGCTGTTTTTT. Its translation is CASSPALTGELFF.

The chain links TRBV6-6 to TRBJ1-4; 7 bases fit TRBD1. Germline V CDR1 and CDR2: MNHNY, SVGAGI (reference sequence). V lost 2 bases and J lost 7; bases outside the gene matches: 7. The CDR3 contains 15 residues. The CDR3 nucleotides are TGTGCCAGCAGTTACCGCTGGGGACAGAGTGAAAAACTGTTTTTT. It specifies CASSYRWGQSEKLFF.

This chain joins TRBV14 and TRBJ1-1; D not resolved. Trimming removed 2 bases at V and 0 bases at J, with 4 bases between. Germline values: CDR1 SGHDN, CDR2 FVKESK. The CDR3 consists of 13 residues. CDR3 amino acids: CASSQLLNTEAFF. CDR3 coding DNA: TGTGCCAGCAGCCAACTTCTGAACACTGAAGCTTTCTTT.

The chain links TRBV5-1 to TRBJ2-4; 11 bases are a match to TRBD2. This CDR3 has 21 residues. J was trimmed by 0 bases and V by 4 bases; bases with no gene match: 18. Germline values: CDR1 SGHRS, CDR2 YFSETQ. The CDR3 nucleotides read TGCGCCAGCAGCCTTCGTGTACTAGCGGGAGTTTCATTGGTAGCCAAAAACATTCAGTACTTC. It translates to CASSLRVLAGVSLVAKNIQYF.

This sequence joins TRBV7-2 and TRBJ1-3; D uncertain. V lost 2 bases and J 6 bases, leaving 17 bases between the germline ends. Germline lookup yields CDR1 SGHTA and CDR2 FQGNSA. CDR3 length: 16 residues. CDR3: CASSLSPPRVSNTIYF. In nucleotides, the CDR3 is TGTGCCAGCAGCTTAAGTCCGCCGCGGGTGTCAAACACCATATATTTT.

The V call is TRBV5-6, the J call TRBJ2-1; a weak D match, TRBD1 (8 bases). The germline V and J ends were trimmed by 7 bases and 6 bases, with 26 bases remaining between them. The CDR3 runs to 17 residues. Germline lookup yields CDR1 SGHDT and CDR2 YYEEEE. The CDR3 reads CASRTPGQGLSSNEQFF. In DNA, the CDR3 is TGTGCCAGCCGAACCCCCGGACAGGGACTATCAAGCAATGAGCAGTTCTTC.

The chain is built from TRBV30 and TRBJ2-1; 9 nucleotides agree with TRBD2. This CDR3 is built from 14 residues. Germline V gene sequence: CDR1 GTSNPN, CDR2 SVGIG (reference sequence). The trim removed 5 bases at V and 5 bases at J, leaving 7 bases unmatched. CDR3 in DNA: TGTGCCTGGTTGCAGCGGGGGGCAGACAATGAGCAGTTCTTC. Translation gives CAWLQRGADNEQFF. Full variable domain (remainder filled in from reference TRBV30 and TRBJ2-1): SQTIHQWPATLVQPVGSPLSLECTVEGTSNPNLYWYRQAAGRGLQLLFYSVGIGQISSEVPQNLSASRPQDRQFILSSKKLLLSDSGFYLCAWLQRGADNEQFFGPGTRLTVL.

This clone showed up just once. The V and J genes are TRBV19 and TRBJ2-1; 7 bases align to TRBD2. The CDR3 sequence is 18 residues long. With V trimmed by 0 bases and J by 4 bases, 12 bases remained unmatched. Germline V CDR1 and CDR2: LNHDA, SQIVND (reference sequence). CDR3 region: CASSIDVPAGELYNEQFF. The CDR3 region has the DNA TGTGCCAGTAGTATAGACGTACCCGCGGGAGAGCTGTACAATGAGCAGTTCTTC.

This clone was detected only once. In DNA form, the CDR3 reads TGTGCCAGCAGCCCTGGGACAGGGAATGAAAAACTGTTTTTT. Translation: CASSPGTGNEKLFF. This chain connects TRBV7-2 to TRBJ1-4; 9 bases are a match to TRBD1. V dropped 5 bases and J dropped 5; count of bases not matched to a gene: 3. The CDR3 length is 14 residues. Germline CDR1 is SGHTA and CDR2 is FQGNSA.

This rearrangement joins TRBV6-1 to TRBJ2-1; TRBD1 agrees at 8 bases. The germline V gene encodes CDR1 MNHNS and CDR2 SASEGT. The ends lost 3 bases at V and 5 bases at J; junction bases unmatched: 6. The CDR3 length is 15 residues. The CDR3: CASSDIQGAHNEQFF. The CDR3 DNA follows: TGTGCCAGCAGTGACATCCAGGGGGCCCACAATGAGCAGTTCTTC.

The genes are TRBV18 and TRBJ2-1; 8 nucleotides match TRBD2. The CDR3 covers 16 residues. Germline CDR1 and CDR2: KGHSH and LQKENI. The V and J ends lost 3 bases and 7 bases, in that order; junction bases with no gene match: 11. CDR3 amino acids: CASSPPTSGPNNEQFF. The DNA for the CDR3 is TGTGCCAGCTCACCTCCTACTAGCGGACCGAATAATGAGCAGTTCTTC.

CDR3: CACYQGTNYGYTF. CDR3 coding DNA: TGTGCCTGCTACCAGGGTACCAACTATGGCTACACCTTC. The chain employs TRBV28 and TRBJ1-2; maybe TRBD1 (5 bases). Trimming took 11 bases from V and 2 from J, leaving 15 bases between them. This CDR3 has 13 amino acids. The germline CDR1 and CDR2 sequences are MDHEN and SYDVKM.

The CDR3 region is CASSSRGRASEYNEQFF. The CDR3 DNA reads TGTGCCAGCAGCTCCCGGGGGAGGGCTAGCGAGTACAATGAGCAGTTCTTC. This sequence joins TRBV7-2 and TRBJ2-1; 7 bases match TRBD2. Germline V gene lookup returns CDR1 SGHTA and CDR2 FQGNSA. J lost 4 bases, V lost 4 bases, and 13 bases had no gene match. This CDR3 has 17 residues.

V and J are TRBV6-2 or TRBV6-3 and TRBJ2-5, with 10 bases aligning to TRBD2. CDR3 length: 16 residues. Germline loops: CDR1 MNHEY, CDR2 SVGEGT. V dropped 0 bases and J dropped 4; count of bases not matched to a gene: 5. CDR3 protein: CASSYSVLAGGETQYF. CDR3 bases: TGTGCCAGCAGTTACTCGGTATTAGCGGGAGGAGAGACCCAGTACTTC.

The chain is built from TRBV9 and TRBJ2-1; the match to TRBD2 covers 10 bases. V trimming: 3 bases; J trimming: 3 bases; junction bases outside the gene matches: 6. Germline V gives CDR1 SGDLS, CDR2 YYNGEE. This CDR3 spans 16 amino acids. CDR3 in DNA: TGTGCCAGCAGCGAGGAACTAGCGGGGTTCTACAATGAGCAGTTCTTC. Translating it yields CASSEELAGFYNEQFF.

DNA for the CDR3: TGTGCCAGCAGCTCCCTGTCTGGTAGCGGGATCAATGAGCAGTTCTTC. As protein: CASSSLSGSGINEQFF. The V and J genes are TRBV7-6 and TRBJ2-1; TRBD2 aligns across 8 bases. This CDR3 has 16 amino acids. The germline V gene has CDR1 SGHVS and CDR2 FNYEAQ. J gave up 6 bases and V 4 bases, and 11 bases lay outside the gene matches.

V is TRBV2 and J is TRBJ1-1; no definite D call. The germline V gene encodes CDR1 SNHLY and CDR2 FYNNEI. The CDR3 has 12 residues. V was trimmed by 4 bases and J by 5 bases, leaving 8 bases between them. The DNA for the CDR3 is TGTGCCAGCAGTGGGTCGGAGACTGAAGCTTTCTTT. It specifies CASSGSETEAFF.

The chain joins TRBV28 to TRBJ1-5; no firm D call. The CDR3 is 15 residues long. The germline V and J ends were trimmed by 5 bases and 1 base, with 12 bases remaining between them. Per the germline V gene, CDR1 is MDHEN and CDR2 is SYDVKM. DNA of the CDR3: TGTGCCAGCAGTCGGTCGTCCAACAGCAATCAGCCCCAGCATTTT. Translating it yields CASSRSSNSNQPQHF.

V and J are TRBV5-4 and TRBJ2-3; unclear D gene. The CDR3 runs to 12 residues. In germline, CDR1 is SGHNT, CDR2 YYREEE (reference sequence). V was shortened by 2 bases and J by 3 bases, with 4 bases between the two germline ends. CDR3 sequence reads: CASSFRTDTQYF. As DNA, the CDR3 is TGTGCCAGCAGCTTCAGAACAGATACGCAGTATTTT.

This clone was seen a few times. The rearrangement uses TRBV7-8 and TRBJ2-7; D perhaps matches TRBD1 (6 bases). Germline CDR1 SGHVS, CDR2 FQNEAQ. This CDR3 is built from 13 residues. V gave up 2 bases and J gave up 5 bases, with 10 bases separating them. Here the CDR3 DNA reads TGTGCCAGCAGCTTACCAGGGGAGAACGAGCAGTACTTC. Translating it yields CASSLPGENEQYF.

The rearrangement uses TRBV15 and TRBJ1-4, with a tentative D call TRBD1 (5 bases). The CDR3 contains 15 residues. CDR1 is LNHNV, CDR2 YYDKDF, per germline (reference sequence). The germline V and J ends were trimmed by 0 bases and 8 bases, with 13 bases remaining between them. CDR3 amino acids: CATSRDPGQREKLFF. CDR3 coding DNA: TGTGCCACCAGCAGAGACCCAGGGCAGAGAGAAAAACTGTTTTTT. The full variable domain, in which reference TRBV15 and TRBJ1-4 provide the parts outside the CDR3, is DAMVIQNPRYQVTQFGKPVTLSCSQTLNHNVMYWYQQKSSQAPKLLFHYYDKDFNNEADTPDNFQSRRPNTSFCFLDIRSPGLGDTAMYLCATSRDPGQREKLFFGSGTQLSVL.